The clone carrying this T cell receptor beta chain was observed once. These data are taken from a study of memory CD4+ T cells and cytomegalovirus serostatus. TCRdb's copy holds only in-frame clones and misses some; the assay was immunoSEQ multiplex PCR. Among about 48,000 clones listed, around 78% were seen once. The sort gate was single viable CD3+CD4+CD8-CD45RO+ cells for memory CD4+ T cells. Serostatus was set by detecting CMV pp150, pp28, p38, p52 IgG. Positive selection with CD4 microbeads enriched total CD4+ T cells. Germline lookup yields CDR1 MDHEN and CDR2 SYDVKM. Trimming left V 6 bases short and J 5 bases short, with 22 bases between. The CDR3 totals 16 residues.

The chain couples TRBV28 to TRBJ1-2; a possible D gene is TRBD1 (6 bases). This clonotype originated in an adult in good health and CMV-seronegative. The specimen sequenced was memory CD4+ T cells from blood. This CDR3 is CASSGRLNRGPYGYTF. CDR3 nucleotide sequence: TGTGCCAGCAGCGGTAGGCTAAACCGGGGGCCTTATGGCTACACCTTC.